Given below is one T cell receptor beta chain in context. Its matching antigen is unknown. The sample is drawn from a study of blood T cells in healthy people across ages. Study-wide findings and caveats: Both higher diversity and more naive CD4+ cells marked long-lived donors when set against aged donors. PBMCs were not sorted, which prevented a conclusive comparison of naive versus antigen-experienced cells.

The V and J ends lost 6 bases and 6 bases respectively, with 9 bases between them. CDR3 length: 11 amino acids. In germline, CDR1 is MNHEY, CDR2 SMNVEV (reference sequence). The second PCR ran roughly 7 to 12 cycles with a sample-barcoded 5' primer and J-beta primers. TCRdb re-called the 5' RACE reads with MiXCR, one entry per CDR3 protein. The table has more than 900,000 distinct CDR3 sequences, about 29% seen once. The data were also submitted as part of a second study, on T cells of mothers and their children.

Sequenced sample: blood. V and J are TRBV27 and TRBJ2-7; D is ambiguous. This TCR was recovered from a woman aged 40 to 50 in good health. CDR3 loop: CASSHGSEQYF. Here the CDR3 DNA reads TGTGCCAGCAGCCACGGAAGCGAGCAGTACTTC.